Below, 23 T cell receptor beta chains from the same sample are listed, as sequenced in a study of radiation and T cells in renal cell carcinoma. Using immunoSEQ multiplex PCR, the repertoire was profiled, and TCRdb retains in-frame clones only, with some absent. The sample records some 70,000 clones, about 81% being singletons. Indicated time point: blood 2 weeks post-SBRT. Indicated treatment: 15 Gy SBRT to primary tumor, nephrectomy 4 weeks later. The source was blood, collected from a patient whose treatment included radiotherapy and nephrectomy. These receptors were taken from a man between 60 and 75 years old with renal cell carcinoma.

This clone showed up just a few times. The chain carries TRBV2 and TRBJ2-7; 8 bases agree with TRBD2. Germline lookup yields CDR1 SNHLY and CDR2 FYNNEI. CDR3 length equals 14 residues. V lost 6 bases to trimming and J lost 0 bases; unmatched junction nucleotides: 4. CDR3 in DNA: TGTGCCAGCAGGGCAGGGACTAGCTCCTACGAGCAGTACTTC. Amino acids: CASRAGTSSYEQYF. Variable domain in full (rest from reference TRBV2 and TRBJ2-7): EPEVTQTPSHQVTQMGQEVILRCVPISNHLYFYWYRQILGQKVEFLVSFYNNEISEKSEIFDDQFSVERPDGSNFTLKIRSTKLEDSAMYFCASRAGTSSYEQYFGPGTRLTVT.

V gene TRBV5-4 combines with J gene TRBJ2-2; 7 nucleotides match TRBD2. J was trimmed by 4 bases and V by 2 bases; bases with no gene match: 8. From germline, CDR1 is SGHNT and CDR2 YYREEE (reference sequence). The CDR3 runs 16 residues. For the CDR3, the DNA is TGTGCCAGCAGCTTTCGGTCCCAGCGGGGCACCGGGGAGCTGTTTTTT. This translates into CASSFRSQRGTGELFF.

V and J are TRBV5-1 and TRBJ2-7, with 8 bases identical to TRBD1. J gave up 3 bases and V 2 bases, and 7 bases lay outside the gene matches. Germline CDR1 reads SGHRS; CDR2 reads YFSETQ. There are 15 residues in the CDR3. The CDR3 spells CASSFGQGPFYEQYF. The CDR3 DNA sequence: TGCGCCAGCAGCTTTGGACAGGGCCCCTTCTACGAGCAGTACTTC.

V and J are TRBV29-1 and TRBJ2-5, with 8 bases aligning to TRBD1. The end of the DNA aligns better with TRBJ2-7, so the J call may be wrong. The CDR3 spans 13 residues. Germline V gene lookup returns CDR1 SQVTM and CDR2 ANQGSEA. The CDR3 is CSVTTGGSYEQYF. DNA for the CDR3: TGCAGCGTGACCACAGGGGGCTCCTACGAGCAGTACTTC.

This clone was observed a handful of times. This chain links TRBV11-2 with TRBJ2-5, with D unresolved. V lost 2 bases, J lost 2 bases, and 18 bases lay in between. The CDR3 extends over 17 amino acids. In germline, CDR1 is SGHAT, CDR2 FQNNGV. The CDR3 DNA reads TGTGCCAGCAGCTTACGTTCGGCTCCCCCGCCACAAGAGACCCAGTACTTC. Protein product: CASSLRSAPPPQETQYF.

V is TRBV12-5 and J is TRBJ2-7, with 13 bases that match TRBD2. The J segment lost 4 bases and the V segment lost 6 bases, leaving 3 bases of the junction unmatched. The CDR3 has 14 amino acids. Germline CDR1 LGHNT, CDR2 FRNRAP. CDR3 amino acids: CASGPTSGRYEQYF. The CDR3 coding sequence is TGTGCTAGTGGCCCGACTAGCGGGAGGTACGAGCAGTACTTC.

The rearrangement joins TRBV28 to TRBJ1-5; 12 positions match TRBD1. The V gene end was trimmed by 6 bases and the J gene end by 7 bases; junction bases not matched to a gene: 4. Germline CDR1 is MDHEN and CDR2 is SYDVKM. This CDR3 has 14 amino acids. The CDR3 sequence: CASRGTGGGQPQHF. The CDR3, as DNA: TGTGCCAGCAGAGGGACAGGGGGCGGACAGCCCCAGCATTTT.

This clone showed up just a few times. This rearrangement joins TRBV20-1 to TRBJ1-2; 8 bases agree with TRBD1. The CDR3 loop spans 11 amino acids. Germline CDR1 is DFQATT and CDR2 is SNEGSKA (reference sequence). J was trimmed by 11 bases and V by 7 bases; bases with no gene match: 9. CDR3 sequence reads: CSVLLTGVYTF. Here the CDR3 DNA reads TGCAGTGTCTTATTGACAGGGGTGTACACCTTC.

The chain carries TRBV27 and TRBJ2-1; 12 bases agree with TRBD2. Unmatched junction bases numbered 5, after V lost 3 bases and J lost 2 bases. The CDR3 has 17 amino acids. Germline V gene sequence: CDR1 MNHEY, CDR2 SMNVEV (reference sequence). The CDR3 here is CASSFLTSGSPYNEQFF. CDR3 sequence (DNA): TGTGCCAGCAGTTTTTTGACTAGCGGGAGTCCCTACAATGAGCAGTTCTTC.

The chain has TRBV18 and TRBJ2-1, with D perhaps given as TRBD1 or TRBD2 (6 bases each). Germline CDR1 and CDR2: KGHSH and LQKENI. The V and J ends lost 8 bases and 8 bases respectively, with 22 bases between them. The CDR3 contains 15 residues. The CDR3 region is CASRPLGGGGDEQFF. The CDR3 DNA sequence: TGTGCCAGCCGTCCTCTAGGAGGGGGAGGCGATGAGCAGTTCTTC.

This chain uses TRBV29-1 with TRBJ2-7; D gene ambiguous. Trimming shortened V by 6 bases and J by 5 bases, and 20 bases separated the two germline ends. Germline CDR1 SQVTM, CDR2 ANQGSEA. The length of the CDR3 is 14 residues. This chain's CDR3 is CSVRTDYRSDEQYF. For the CDR3, the DNA is TGCAGCGTCCGCACTGATTATCGGTCCGACGAGCAGTACTTC.

The V call is TRBV21-1, the J call TRBJ2-3; no DNA check was done on the table's D call, TRBD1. TRBV21-1 is tagged as a pseudogene. This CDR3 spans 15 amino acids. CDR3 sequence (DNA): TGTGCCAGCAGCACCTTGGAGGGGGCAACAGATACGCAGTATTTT. Its protein is CASSTLEGATDTQYF.

The CDR3 is CASSPDASGRYNEQFF. In DNA form, the CDR3 reads TGTGCCAGCAGTCCGGACGCTAGCGGGAGGTATAATGAGCAGTTCTTC. The rearrangement uses TRBV27 and TRBJ2-1, with 11 bases lining up with TRBD2. Germline loops: CDR1 MNHEY, CDR2 SMNVEV (reference sequence). Trimming cost V 5 bases and J 7 bases; bases outside gene matches: 10. This CDR3 has 16 amino acids.

This clone is a singleton in its sample. The rearrangement uses TRBV7-2 and TRBJ2-1, with D tentatively TRBD1 or TRBD2 (5 bases each). Germline V gene data show CDR1 as SGHTA and CDR2 as FQGNSA. The ends were cut back, 2 bases at V and 6 bases at J, with 14 bases in the middle. The CDR3 runs 15 residues. CDR3 in DNA: TGTGCCAGCAGCTTAAGTGAGGGACCTTTCAATGAGCAGTTCTTC. Amino acids: CASSLSEGPFNEQFF. Filled out from reference TRBV7-2 and TRBJ2-1, the complete variable domain reads GAGVSQSPSNKVTEKGKDVELRCDPISGHTALYWYRQSLGQGLEFLIYFQGNSAPDKSGLPSDRFSAERTGGSVSTLTIQRTQQEDSAVYLCASSLSEGPFNEQFFGPGTRLTVL.

The rearrangement links TRBV6-5 to TRBJ2-7, with D tentatively TRBD2 (5 bases). Trimming removed 6 bases from V and 0 bases from J, with 12 bases in between. The germline V gene encodes CDR1 MNHEY and CDR2 SVGAGI. This CDR3 has 14 amino acids. The CDR3 region is CASRRTASSYEQYF. DNA of the CDR3: TGTGCCAGCAGGAGGACTGCAAGCTCCTACGAGCAGTACTTC.

This clone was observed a handful of times. Other nucleotide sequences from this sample produce the same CDR3. The chain has TRBV19 and TRBJ1-4; TRBD1 matches 9 bases. Germline CDR1 is LNHDA and CDR2 is SQIVND (reference sequence). V lost 5 bases and J lost 2; bases outside the gene matches: 0. This CDR3 is 14 amino acids long. In DNA, the CDR3 is TGTGCCAGTAGTGACAGGGGGACTAATGAAAAACTGTTTTTT. Protein product: CASSDRGTNEKLFF. Together with reference TRBV19 and TRBJ1-4, the CDR3 gives the full variable domain: DGGITQSPKYLFRKEGQNVTLSCEQNLNHDAMYWYRQDPGQGLRLIYYSQIVNDFQKGDIAEGYSVSREKKESFPLTVTSAQKNPTAFYLCASSDRGTNEKLFFGSGTQLSVL.

CDR3 amino acids: CACKPGTVNTEAFF. In DNA form, the CDR3 reads TGTGCCTGCAAGCCGGGGACAGTGAACACTGAAGCTTTCTTT. The genes are TRBV28 and TRBJ1-1, with TRBD1 matching 7 bases. This CDR3 is 14 amino acids long. Germline V gene lookup returns CDR1 MDHEN and CDR2 SYDVKM. Trimming removed 11 bases from V and 0 bases from J; junction bases left unmatched: 9.

This sequence joins TRBV10-3 and TRBJ1-3; 7 nucleotides agree with TRBD1. The germline V gene has CDR1 ENHRY and CDR2 SYGVKD. This CDR3 contains 15 residues. V lost 4 bases to trimming and J lost 4 bases; unmatched junction nucleotides: 7. Here the CDR3 DNA reads TGTGCCATCAGTGTTAAGGGGGCATCGGGAAACACCATATATTTT. The encoded protein is CAISVKGASGNTIYF.

This clone was observed a single time. The chain is built from TRBV27 and TRBJ2-1; no clear D gene. Trimming removed 5 bases at V and 4 bases at J, with 15 bases between. CDR1 is MNHEY and CDR2 is SMNVEV in the germline V gene (reference sequence). The CDR3 covers 15 residues. CDR3 sequence reads: CASSGTGLQYNEQFF. The CDR3 nucleotides read TGTGCCAGCAGTGGAACCGGGTTGCAGTACAATGAGCAGTTCTTC.

The CDR3 DNA follows: TGTGCCAGCAGCCCGTGGGGGGAGAACACTGAAGCTTTCTTT. Its translation: CASSPWGENTEAFF. V gene TRBV7-2 combines with J gene TRBJ1-1, with a possible D match to TRBD1 (5 bases). The CDR3 spans 14 residues. V lost 5 bases to trimming and J lost 1 base, with 11 bases between them. Germline V lookup: CDR1 SGHTA, CDR2 FQGNSA. The whole variable domain, filled in from reference TRBV7-2 and TRBJ1-1, reads GAGVSQSPSNKVTEKGKDVELRCDPISGHTALYWYRQSLGQGLEFLIYFQGNSAPDKSGLPSDRFSAERTGGSVSTLTIQRTQQEDSAVYLCASSPWGENTEAFFGQGTRLTVV.

V gene TRBV27 combines with J gene TRBJ2-7; TRBD1 or TRBD2 may be the D gene (5 bases each). Per germline, CDR1 MNHEY and CDR2 SMNVEV (reference sequence). V lost 5 bases, J lost 11 bases, and 25 bases lay in between. The CDR3 contains 15 residues. The CDR3 DNA sequence: TGTGCCAGCAGTCTGAGCAGGGTGACTCCTGGGGAGAAGTACTTC. Protein product: CASSLSRVTPGEKYF.

CDR3 DNA sequence: TGTGCCAGCAGTTTAGGATATGAGGAGACCCAGTACTTC. Residues: CASSLGYEETQYF. The J gene is TRBJ2-5, the V gene TRBV27; D unresolved. CDR1 MNHEY and CDR2 SMNVEV come from the germline V gene (reference sequence). The length of the CDR3 is 13 residues. V lost 2 bases and J lost 5, with 9 bases in between.

The CDR3 sequence is CASSDLNGRIQFF. DNA of the CDR3: TGTGCCAGCAGTGATCTAAATGGTCGCATCCAGTTCTTC. This chain joins TRBV6-4 and TRBJ2-1; D gene ambiguous. V gave up 3 bases and J gave up 13 bases, with 16 bases separating them. The germline CDR1 and CDR2 sequences are MRHNA and SNTAGT. This CDR3 is 13 amino acids long.